One T cell receptor (beta chain) is described in this entry. What it binds is not known. This sample is drawn from a study of resident and recirculating memory T cells in vitiligo. General study points: Different lesions suggested infiltration by different T cell clones.

The CDR3 runs to 16 residues. The V gene end was trimmed by 5 bases and the J gene end by 4 bases; junction bases not matched to a gene: 8. Germline V gives CDR1 SGHTA, CDR2 FQGNSA. Sequencing was performed with immunoSEQ multiplex PCR; in TCRdb, only in-frame clones are kept and a portion is missing. The sample lists roughly 80,000 clones, around 92% occurring once. The sequence was collected from a male donor with vitiligo. The sample taken for sequencing was blood. The chain is built from TRBV7-2 and TRBJ2-2; TRBD2 aligns across 9 bases. DNA of the CDR3: TGTGCCAGCAGCCCCCGCCTAGCGGGATCCACCGGGGAGCTGTTTTTT. Encoded protein: CASSPRLAGSTGELFF.